This T cell receptor beta chain was captured by sequencing in a study of preoperative IRX-2 immunotherapy in early breast cancer. Germline V gene lookup returns CDR1 LNHNV and CDR2 YYDKDF (reference sequence). V dropped 0 bases and J dropped 0 bases, with 9 bases sitting between them. The length of the CDR3 is 16 residues. TCRdb's copy holds only in-frame clones and misses some; the assay was immunoSEQ multiplex PCR. This sample has 30,000 to 45,000 clones; 80% to 90% occur once, and the top ten carry about 1.5%. Treatment given: preoperative locoregional IRX-2 cytokine immunotherapy. The chain carries TRBV15 and TRBJ1-5, with no clear D. The specimen comprised lymph node tissue, sampled after IRX-2 immunotherapy. The receptor's source is a human donor with breast cancer. CDR3 sequence reads: CATSRDQQISNQPQHF. Written as DNA, the CDR3 is TGTGCCACCAGCAGAGATCAGCAGATTAGCAATCAGCCCCAGCATTTT.